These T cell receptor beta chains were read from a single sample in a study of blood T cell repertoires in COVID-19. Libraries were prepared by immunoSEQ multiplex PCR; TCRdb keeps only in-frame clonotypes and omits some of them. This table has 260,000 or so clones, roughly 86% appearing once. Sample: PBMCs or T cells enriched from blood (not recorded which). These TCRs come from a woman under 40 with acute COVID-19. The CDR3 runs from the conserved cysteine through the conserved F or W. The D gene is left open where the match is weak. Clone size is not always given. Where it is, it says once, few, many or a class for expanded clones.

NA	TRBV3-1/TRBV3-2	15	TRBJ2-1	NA	CASSQDHAGYNEQFF	TGTGCCAGCAGCCAAGACCACGCCGGTTACAATGAGCAGTTCTTC
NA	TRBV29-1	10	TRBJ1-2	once	CSVFGFGYTF	TGCAGCGTGTTTGGCTTCGGCTACACCTTC
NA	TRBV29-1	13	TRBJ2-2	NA	CSVEYGATGELFF	TGCAGCGTTGAGTATGGGGCCACCGGGGAGCTGTTTTTT
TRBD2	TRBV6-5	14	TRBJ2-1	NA	CASSLAGAYNEQFF	TGTGCCAGCAGTCTAGCGGGGGCCTACAATGAGCAGTTCTTC
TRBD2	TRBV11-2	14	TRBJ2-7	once	CASSFRLAGGEQYF	TGTGCCAGCAGCTTCCGACTAGCGGGGGGCGAGCAGTACTTC
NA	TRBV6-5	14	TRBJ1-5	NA	CASRDGQNNQPQHF	TGTGCCAGCAGGGATGGACAAAATAATCAGCCCCAGCATTTT
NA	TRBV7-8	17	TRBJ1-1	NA	CASSLEEGGYLNTEAFF	TGTGCCAGCAGCTTGGAAGAGGGAGGCTATCTGAACACTGAAGCTTTCTTT
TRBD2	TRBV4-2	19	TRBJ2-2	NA	CASSQGLRSGGFNTGELFF	TGTGCCAGCAGCCAAGGGTTGCGTAGCGGGGGCTTTAACACCGGGGAGCTGTTTTTT
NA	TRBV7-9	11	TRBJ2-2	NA	CATPGTGELFF	TGTGCCACCCCAGGCACCGGGGAGCTGTTTTTT
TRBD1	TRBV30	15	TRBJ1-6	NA	CAWTSGGPYNSPLHF	TGTGCCTGGACCTCAGGGGGACCCTATAATTCACCCCTCCACTTT
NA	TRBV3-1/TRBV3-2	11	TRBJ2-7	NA	CASSFGQEQYF	TGTGCCAGCAGCTTCGGACAGGAGCAGTACTTC
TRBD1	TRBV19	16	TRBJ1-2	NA	CASQFTSGDRGYGYTF	TGTGCCAGTCAGTTTACCTCGGGGGACAGGGGCTATGGCTACACCTTC
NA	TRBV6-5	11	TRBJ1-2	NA	CASSLVRDTLF	TGTGCCAGCAGCCTCGTCCGGGACACCCTCTTC
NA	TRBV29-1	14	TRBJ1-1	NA	CSVEGRSGRTEAFF	TGCAGCGTTGAGGGTCGATCAGGGAGGACTGAAGCTTTCTTT
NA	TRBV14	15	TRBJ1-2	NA	CASSQWDTSNYGYTF	TGTGCCAGCAGCCAATGGGACACTTCTAACTATGGCTACACCTTC